The rows below give T cell receptor beta chains drawn from one sample of a study of CD8 T cells in Susac syndrome. TCRdb redid the calling of the immunoSEQ multiplex PCR reads with MiXCR, one entry per CDR3 protein. The sample lists 120,000 to 150,000 distinct CDR3 sequences, approximately 94% occurring once. The sequenced sample consisted of CD4+ T cells from PBMCs. Receptors originate from a human donor in good health. CDR3s include the opening cysteine and the closing phenylalanine or tryptophan. Each record gives: J gene, V gene, CDR3 protein.

>TRBJ2-7|TRBV20-1
CSAREAGDPYEQYF
>TRBJ2-1|TRBV7-2
CASSPTSGGNNEQFF
>TRBJ1-1|TRBV29-1
CSVEGASENTEAFF
>TRBJ1-3|TRBV28
CASSQRQWTIYF
>TRBJ1-4|TRBV12-3/TRBV12-4
CASRSGTPTNEKLFF
>TRBJ1-1|TRBV12-3/TRBV12-4
CASSPTGLTEAFF
>TRBJ2-4|TRBV7-3
CASSDGQGNIQYF
>TRBJ2-2|TRBV9
CASSVGNTGELFF
>TRBJ1-4|TRBV7-8
CASSIDRGQEKLFF
>TRBJ2-5|TRBV7-9
CASSLGTSGNQETQYF
>TRBJ2-7|TRBV7-8
CASSLPLRTTSGEQYF
>TRBJ2-3|TRBV19
CASSMQRETDTQYF
>TRBJ2-7|TRBV6-5
CASSYQVRYEQYF
>TRBJ1-1|TRBV30
CAWASGTEAFF
>TRBJ2-7|TRBV29-1
CSAGQGAGYEQYF
>TRBJ2-1|TRBV4-2
CASSQDSNSYNEQFF
>TRBJ2-2|TRBV9
CASSVAGANGELFF
>TRBJ1-5|TRBV2
CASSAGDEPQHF
>TRBJ2-5|TRBV3-1
CAASRGLVETQYF
>TRBJ1-5|TRBV7-2
CASSLAYNQPQHF
>TRBJ1-2|TRBV6-5
CASINRAYGYTF
>TRBJ2-3|TRBV7-9
CASSSPGLAAVTDTQYF
>TRBJ1-2|TRBV5-6
CASSFGRAANYGYTF
>TRBJ1-5|TRBV15
CATSGTENQPQHF
>TRBJ2-7|TRBV12-3/TRBV12-4
CASSPRLAGYEQYF
>TRBJ1-2|TRBV29-1
CSVEDLQFYGYTF
>TRBJ1-2|TRBV7-8
CASSLEGMWDGYTF
>TRBJ2-1|TRBV3-1
CASSRSGDYNEQFF
>TRBJ2-5|TRBV3-1
CASSQDLVPGAQYF